Each of the 5 T cell receptor beta chains below was sequenced from the same sample in a study of Graves' ophthalmopathy and Graves' hyperthyroidism. Amplification targeted the TCR beta CDR3 regions, with RNA transcripts as the source material. The first-round RT-PCR employed HTBI primers together with the Qiagen OneStep RT-PCR kit. A multiplex PCR was then performed as the second round. Each CDR3 protein gets one entry after TCRdb re-called the multiplex PCR reads with MiXCR. The data contain approximately 640,000 distinct CDR3 sequences, more than 40% of them singletons. Source material: peripheral blood. The receptors shown here come from an adult man with Graves' ophthalmopathy.

The V call is TRBV24-1, the J call TRBJ2-3; TRBD1 matches 8 bases. CDR1 and CDR2 (germline): KGHDR, SFDVKD. With V trimmed by 2 bases and J by 2 bases, 8 bases remained unmatched. The CDR3 contains 17 residues. CDR3 bases: TGTGCCACCAGTGATTCGGACAGGGTTCGCGACACAGATACGCAGTATTTT. This codes for CATSDSDRVRDTDTQYF.

The chain couples TRBV10-3 to TRBJ2-5, with D perhaps matching TRBD1 (6 bases). Germline CDR1 reads ENHRY; CDR2 reads SYGVKD. This CDR3 has 12 amino acids. Deletions cut 5 bases from V and 4 bases from J, with 8 bases between. In DNA, the CDR3 is TGTGCCATCAGTTTACAGGGAGAGACCCAGTACTTC. Translation: CAISLQGETQYF.

This clonotype has ten or more counts. The CDR3 protein is CASRGDSRETQYF. DNA for the CDR3: TGTGCCAGCAGGGGGGACAGCCGGGAGACCCAGTACTTC. V usage is TRBV27 and J usage is TRBJ2-5; 7 nucleotides agree with TRBD1. The CDR3 consists of 13 residues. Germline-derived CDR1 and CDR2 are MNHEY and SMNVEV (reference sequence). V lost 6 bases and J lost 5; bases outside the gene matches: 6.

This chain links TRBV20-1 with TRBJ1-5; tentatively, D is TRBD1 (5 bases). The CDR3 is made up of 15 amino acids. Germline CDR1 DFQATT, CDR2 SNEGSKA (reference sequence). Between the trimmed V and J ends, which lost 5 bases and 0 bases, there was a span of 14 bases. The CDR3 region is CSALQGDHSNQPQHF. The CDR3, as DNA: TGCAGTGCTCTCCAGGGAGATCATAGCAATCAGCCCCAGCATTTT.

Worth noting for this clonotype: An end of the junction differs from the germline gene, which may be a read error. The chain joins TRBV29-1 to TRBJ2-6, with D perhaps TRBD1 or TRBD2 (5 bases each). The CDR3 has 13 amino acids. Germline V lookup: CDR1 SQVTM, CDR2 ANQGSEA. The CDR3 bases are TGTACTAGAGGGGACTCTGGGGCCAACGTCCTGACTTTC. Translated, it gives CTRGDSGANVLTF.